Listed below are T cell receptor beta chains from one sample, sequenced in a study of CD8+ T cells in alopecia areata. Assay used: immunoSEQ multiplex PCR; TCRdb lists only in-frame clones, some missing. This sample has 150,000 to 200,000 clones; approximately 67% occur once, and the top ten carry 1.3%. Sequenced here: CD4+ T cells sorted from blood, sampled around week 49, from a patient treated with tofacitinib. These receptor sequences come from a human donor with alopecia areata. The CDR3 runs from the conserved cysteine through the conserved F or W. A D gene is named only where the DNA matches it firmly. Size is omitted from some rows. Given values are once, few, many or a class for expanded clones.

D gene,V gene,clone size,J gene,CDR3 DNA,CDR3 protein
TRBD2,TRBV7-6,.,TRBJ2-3,TGTGCCAGCAGCCAAGCGGGGCCCGCAGATACGCAGTATTTT,CASSQAGPADTQYF
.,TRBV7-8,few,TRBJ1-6,TGTGCCAGCAGCTTCGAGGCAAGGAATTCACCCCTCCACTTT,CASSFEARNSPLHF
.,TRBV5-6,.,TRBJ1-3,TGTGCCAGCAGCTTGCAGCAAAACTCTGGAAACACCATATATTTT,CASSLQQNSGNTIYF
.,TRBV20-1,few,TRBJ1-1,TGCAGTGCACGGGGGGACCCCGGAGCTTTCTTT,CSARGDPGAFF
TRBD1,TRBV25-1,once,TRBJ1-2,TGTGCCAGCAGTGAAGCGGAAGGACAGGGGGTCTATGGCTACACCTTC,CASSEAEGQGVYGYTF
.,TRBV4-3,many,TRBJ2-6,TGCGCCAGCAGCCAAGAGAGCGGGGCCAACGTCCTGACTTTC,CASSQESGANVLTF
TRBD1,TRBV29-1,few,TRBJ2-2,TGCAGCGCAAAAAGGGGACAGGGGGTTGGCGGACGTTCCGGGGAGCTGTTTTTT,CSAKRGQGVGGRSGELFF
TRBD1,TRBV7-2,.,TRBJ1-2,TGTGCCAGCAGCTTAGTCGGGACAGGGGGCTATGGCTACACCTTC,CASSLVGTGGYGYTF
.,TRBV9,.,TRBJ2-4,TGTGCCAGCAGCGTAGGGGGCAGGGAAGGTGACATTCAGTACTTC,CASSVGGREGDIQYF
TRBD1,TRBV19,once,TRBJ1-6,TGTGCCAGTAGTACGGGACAGTGGAATTCACCCCTCCACTTT,CASSTGQWNSPLHF
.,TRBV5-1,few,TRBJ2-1,TGCGCCAGCAACGTAGGACAAACAAATGAGCAGTTCTTC,CASNVGQTNEQFF
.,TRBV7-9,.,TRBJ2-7,TGTGCCAGCAGCCTACACCCAAGCTCCTACGAGCAGTACTTC,CASSLHPSSYEQYF
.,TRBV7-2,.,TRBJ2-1,TGTGCCAGCAGCTTAGCGAGGGTGGATGAGCAGTTCTTC,CASSLARVDEQFF
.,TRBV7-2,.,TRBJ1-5,TGTGCCAGCAGCCTCCTTTATGATCAGCCCCAGCATTTT,CASSLLYDQPQHF
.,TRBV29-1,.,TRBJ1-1,TGCAGCGGATCTGGTCGTCAGGTGACTGAAGCTTTCTTT,CSGSGRQVTEAFF
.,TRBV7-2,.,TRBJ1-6,TGTGCCAGCAGCTTAAGTTTGAACTTCCACTCTCAAAATTCACCCCTCCACTTT,CASSLSLNFHSQNSPLHF
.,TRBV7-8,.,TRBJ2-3,TGTGCCAGCAGCTCTTCCCGACAGACCATGGGGGATACGCAGTATTTT,CASSSSRQTMGDTQYF
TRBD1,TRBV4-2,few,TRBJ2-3,TGTGCCAGCAGCCAAGTATCGGGGACAGGGGGAACAGATACGCAGTATTTT,CASSQVSGTGGTDTQYF
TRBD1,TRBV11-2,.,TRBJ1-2,TGTGCCAGCAGCTACACCCCGACAGGGGACTATGGCTACACCTTC,CASSYTPTGDYGYTF
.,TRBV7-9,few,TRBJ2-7,TGTGCCAGCAGCTTAATCAGACAGGGAGGAGACGAGCAGTACTTC,CASSLIRQGGDEQYF
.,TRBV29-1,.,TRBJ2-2,TGCAGCGTTGAGAACGGGCAGATGGGGAGCACCGGGGAGCTGTTTTTT,CSVENGQMGSTGELFF
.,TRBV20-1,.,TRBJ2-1,TGCAGTGCAGGGCCACGGGAGCAGTTCTTC,CSAGPREQFF
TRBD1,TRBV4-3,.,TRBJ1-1,TGCGCCAGCAGCCAAGATCCCGGGACAGGGATGGAGAACACTGAAGCTTTCTTT,CASSQDPGTGMENTEAFF
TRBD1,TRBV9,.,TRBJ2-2,TGTGCCAGCAGCGCCGGGGACAGCGAGACGTTTTTT,CASSAGDSETFF
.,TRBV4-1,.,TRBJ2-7,TGCGCCAGCAGCCAAGTGGGAACGGGGCCCTACGAGCAGTACTTC,CASSQVGTGPYEQYF
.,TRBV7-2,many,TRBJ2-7,TGTGCCAGCAGCTTAGGTGGCAGGAGAGCCTACGAGCAGTACTTC,CASSLGGRRAYEQYF
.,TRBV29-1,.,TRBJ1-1,TGCAGCGTTGAAGAAGGACCGAACACTGAAGCTTTCTTT,CSVEEGPNTEAFF
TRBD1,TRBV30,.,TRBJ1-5,TGTGCCTGGAGTGTCGAACAGGGGGCGGCCAGTCAGCCCCAGCATTTT,CAWSVEQGAASQPQHF
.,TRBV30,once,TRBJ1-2,TGTGCCTGGAGTGTGGGGCAAACCCGAAACGCTGCCACCTTC,CAWSVGQTRNAATF
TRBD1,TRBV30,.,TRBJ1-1,TGTGCCTTCCATGACAGGGCCCTTGAAGCTTTCTTT,CAFHDRALEAFF
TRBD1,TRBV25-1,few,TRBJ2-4,TGTGCCAGCAGTGCCGGGACAGGGGGCAACATTCAGTACTTC,CASSAGTGGNIQYF